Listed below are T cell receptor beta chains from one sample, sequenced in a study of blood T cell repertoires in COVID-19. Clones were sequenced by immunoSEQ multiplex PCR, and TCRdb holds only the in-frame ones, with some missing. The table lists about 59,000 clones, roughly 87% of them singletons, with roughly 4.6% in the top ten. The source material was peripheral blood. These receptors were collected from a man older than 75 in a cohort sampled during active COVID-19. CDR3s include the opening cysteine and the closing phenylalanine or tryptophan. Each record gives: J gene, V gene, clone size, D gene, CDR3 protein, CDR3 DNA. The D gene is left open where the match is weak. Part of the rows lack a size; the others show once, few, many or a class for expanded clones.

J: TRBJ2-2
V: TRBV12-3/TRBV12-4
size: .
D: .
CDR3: CASSLIESGELFF
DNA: TGTGCCAGCAGTTTGATAGAGTCCGGGGAGCTGTTTTTT

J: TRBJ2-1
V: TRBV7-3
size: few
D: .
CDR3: CASSLRRGDSYNEQFF
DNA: TGTGCCAGCAGCTTAAGGAGAGGTGACTCCTACAATGAGCAGTTCTTC

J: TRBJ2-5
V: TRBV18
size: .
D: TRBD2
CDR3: CASSPRAGTSSQETQYF
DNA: TGTGCCAGCTCACCTCGGGCTGGGACTAGCTCCCAAGAGACCCAGTACTTC

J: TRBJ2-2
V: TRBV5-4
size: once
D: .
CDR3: CASSLSSDSTNTGELFF
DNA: TGTGCCAGCAGCTTGAGCTCGGACAGTACGAACACCGGGGAGCTGTTTTTT

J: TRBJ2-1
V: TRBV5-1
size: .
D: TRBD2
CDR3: CASSPGGSYNEQFF
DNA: TGCGCCAGCAGCCCGGGGGGGTCCTACAATGAGCAGTTCTTC

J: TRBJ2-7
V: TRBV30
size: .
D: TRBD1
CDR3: CAWMRQGALYEQYF
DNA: TGTGCCTGGATGAGACAGGGGGCCCTCTACGAGCAGTACTTC

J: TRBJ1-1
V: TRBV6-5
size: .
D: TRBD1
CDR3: CASSPRTGPEAFF
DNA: TGTGCCAGCAGCCCAAGGACAGGACCTGAAGCTTTCTTT

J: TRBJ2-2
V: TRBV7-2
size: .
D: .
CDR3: CASSLYAGSFPGELFF
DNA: TGTGCCAGCAGCTTATATGCGGGAAGTTTTCCCGGGGAGCTGTTTTTT

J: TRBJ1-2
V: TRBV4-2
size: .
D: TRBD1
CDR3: CASSQVTGGFGYTF
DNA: TGTGCCAGCAGCCAAGTGACAGGGGGCTTTGGCTACACCTTC

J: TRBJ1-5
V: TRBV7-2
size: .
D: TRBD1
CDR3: CASSLRTGPNQPQHF
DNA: TGTGCCAGCAGCTTGCGGACAGGTCCTAATCAGCCCCAGCATTTT

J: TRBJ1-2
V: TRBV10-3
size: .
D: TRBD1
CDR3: CAISDGQGTNYGYTF
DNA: TGTGCCATCAGTGACGGACAGGGAACTAACTATGGCTACACCTTC

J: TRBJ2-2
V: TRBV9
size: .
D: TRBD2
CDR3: CASSVRLAGAVGGTGELFF
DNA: TGTGCCAGCAGCGTTCGACTAGCGGGGGCCGTAGGCGGCACCGGGGAGCTGTTTTTT

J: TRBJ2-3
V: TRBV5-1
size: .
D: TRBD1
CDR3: CASSVGTGEADTQYF
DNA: TGCGCCAGCAGCGTCGGGACAGGGGAAGCAGATACGCAGTATTTT

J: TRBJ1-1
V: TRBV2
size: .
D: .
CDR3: CASSDRARANTEAFF
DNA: TGTGCCAGCAGTGATAGGGCGAGGGCGAACACTGAAGCTTTCTTT

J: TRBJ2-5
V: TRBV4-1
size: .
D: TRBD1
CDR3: CASSHQPDRGKGETQYF
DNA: TGCGCCAGCAGCCATCAACCGGACAGGGGAAAGGGAGAGACCCAGTACTTC

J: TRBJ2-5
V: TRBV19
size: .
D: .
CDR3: CASKDQGETQYF
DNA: TGTGCCAGTAAAGACCAGGGGGAGACCCAGTACTTC

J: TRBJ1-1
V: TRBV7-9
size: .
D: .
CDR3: CASSSQDRWGTEAFF
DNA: TGTGCCAGCAGCTCCCAAGACAGGTGGGGGACTGAAGCTTTCTTT

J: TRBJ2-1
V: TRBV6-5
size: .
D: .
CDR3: CASSFRTPTEQFF
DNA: TGTGCCAGCAGTTTCCGGACTCCCACCGAGCAGTTCTTC

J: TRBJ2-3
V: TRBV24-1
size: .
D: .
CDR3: CATSDEVTDTQYF
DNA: TGTGCCACCAGTGATGAGGTTACAGATACGCAGTATTTT

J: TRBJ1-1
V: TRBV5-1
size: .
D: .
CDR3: CASSLDGVGAFF
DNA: TGCGCCAGCAGCTTGGATGGAGTCGGGGCTTTCTTT

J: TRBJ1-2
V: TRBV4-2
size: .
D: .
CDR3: CASSQERVSGYTF
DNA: TGTGCCAGCAGCCAAGAGCGGGTTTCCGGCTACACCTTC

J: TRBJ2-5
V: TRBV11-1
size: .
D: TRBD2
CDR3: CASSLGTRGETQYF
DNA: TGTGCCAGCAGCTTAGGGACTAGAGGAGAGACCCAGTACTTC

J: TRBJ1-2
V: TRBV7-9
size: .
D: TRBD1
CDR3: CASSQTGVYGYTF
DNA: TGTGCCAGCAGTCAGACAGGGGTCTATGGCTACACCTTC

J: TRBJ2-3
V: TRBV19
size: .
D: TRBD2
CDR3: CASSIFSGSTDTQYF
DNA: TGTGCCAGTAGTATTTTTAGCGGGAGTACAGATACGCAGTATTTT

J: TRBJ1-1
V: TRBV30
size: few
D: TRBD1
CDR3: CAWTWQGVPNTEAFF
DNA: TGTGCCTGGACTTGGCAGGGGGTCCCGAACACTGAAGCTTTCTTT

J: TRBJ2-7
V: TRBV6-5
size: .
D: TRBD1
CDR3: CASSYSAQGTYEQYF
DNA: TGTGCCAGCAGTTACTCGGCACAGGGGACCTACGAGCAGTACTTC

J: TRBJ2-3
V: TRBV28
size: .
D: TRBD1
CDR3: CASSYRGLTDTQYF
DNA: TGTGCCAGCAGTTACAGGGGGTTGACAGATACGCAGTATTTT

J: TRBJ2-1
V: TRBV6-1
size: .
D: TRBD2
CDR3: CASSELAGKSYNEQFF
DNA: TGTGCCAGCAGTGAGCTAGCGGGAAAATCCTACAATGAGCAGTTCTTC

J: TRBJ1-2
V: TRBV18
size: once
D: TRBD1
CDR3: CASSPRDRQPNYGYTF
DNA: TGTGCCAGCTCACCCCGGGACAGGCAGCCTAACTATGGCTACACCTTC

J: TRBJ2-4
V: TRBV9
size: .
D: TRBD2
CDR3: CASSVGAGVAKNIQYF
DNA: TGTGCCAGCAGCGTAGGGGCGGGGGTTGCCAAAAACATTCAGTACTTC

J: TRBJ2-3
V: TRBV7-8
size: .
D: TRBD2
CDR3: CASREGTSGYTDTQYF
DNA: TGTGCCAGCAGGGAGGGGACTAGCGGTTACACAGATACGCAGTATTTT

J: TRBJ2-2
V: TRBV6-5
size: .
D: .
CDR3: CASSYSNAGAGELFF
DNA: TGTGCCAGCAGTTACTCGAACGCCGGGGCCGGGGAGCTGTTTTTT

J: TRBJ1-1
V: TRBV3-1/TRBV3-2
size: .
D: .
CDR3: CASSQDTGAEAFF
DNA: TGTGCCAGCAGCCAAGACACAGGAGCTGAAGCTTTCTTT

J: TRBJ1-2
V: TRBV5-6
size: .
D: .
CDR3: CASSRDTNYGYTF
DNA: TGTGCCAGCAGCCGAGACACGAACTATGGCTACACCTTC

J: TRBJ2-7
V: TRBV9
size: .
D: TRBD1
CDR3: CASSVMGQGGIDEQYF
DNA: TGTGCCAGCAGCGTAATGGGACAGGGGGGGATCGACGAGCAGTACTTC

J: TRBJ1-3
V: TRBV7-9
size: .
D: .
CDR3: CASSLWGDPGNTIYF
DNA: TGTGCCAGCAGCCTTTGGGGGGACCCTGGAAACACCATATATTTT

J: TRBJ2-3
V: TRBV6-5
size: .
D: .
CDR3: CASRNQGSGADTQYF
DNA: TGTGCCAGCAGGAACCAGGGAAGTGGTGCAGATACGCAGTATTTT

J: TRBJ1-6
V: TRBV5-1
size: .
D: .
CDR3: CASSLTGSSYNSPLHF
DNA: TGCGCCAGCAGCTTAACAGGGAGCTCCTATAATTCACCCCTCCACTTT

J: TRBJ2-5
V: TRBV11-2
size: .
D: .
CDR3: CASSPQETQYF
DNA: TGTGCCAGCAGCCCGCAAGAGACCCAGTACTTC

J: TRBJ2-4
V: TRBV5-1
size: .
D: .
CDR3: CASSLRGTQLGKNIQYF
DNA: TGCGCCAGCAGCTTAAGAGGGACACAGTTGGGCAAAAACATTCAGTACTTC

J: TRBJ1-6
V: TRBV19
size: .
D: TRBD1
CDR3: CASSIRAGGNSPLHF
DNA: TGTGCCAGTAGTATACGGGCAGGGGGGAATTCACCCCTCCACTTT

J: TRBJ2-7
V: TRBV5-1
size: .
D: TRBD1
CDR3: CAARTQGAWVREQYF
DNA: TGCGCCGCCAGGACCCAGGGGGCATGGGTCAGGGAGCAGTACTTC

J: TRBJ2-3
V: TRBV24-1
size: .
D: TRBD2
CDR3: CATAPGGHGTDTQYF
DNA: TGTGCCACCGCCCCGGGAGGACACGGGACAGATACGCAGTATTTT

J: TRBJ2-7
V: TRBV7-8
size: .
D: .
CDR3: CASSLAASEAYEQYF
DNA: TGTGCCAGCAGCTTAGCTGCCAGTGAAGCCTACGAGCAGTACTTC

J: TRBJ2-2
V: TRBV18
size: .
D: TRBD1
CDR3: CASSPSTGPGYTGELFF
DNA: TGTGCCAGCTCACCTTCGACAGGGCCCGGCTACACCGGGGAGCTGTTTTTT

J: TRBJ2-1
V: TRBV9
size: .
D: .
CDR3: CASSAVGNDRNEQFF
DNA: TGTGCCAGCAGCGCAGTGGGGAATGACAGGAATGAGCAGTTCTTC

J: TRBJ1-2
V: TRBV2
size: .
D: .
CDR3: CARSRDNYGYTF
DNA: TGTGCCAGATCCAGGGATAACTATGGCTACACCTTC

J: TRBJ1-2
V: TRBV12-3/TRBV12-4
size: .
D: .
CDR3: CASSLDFRWGYTF
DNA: TGTGCCAGCAGTTTAGACTTTCGGTGGGGCTACACCTTC

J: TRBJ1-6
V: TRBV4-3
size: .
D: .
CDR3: CASSQDLGQGSSYNSPLHF
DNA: TGCGCCAGCAGCCAAGATCTGGGGCAGGGGAGCTCCTATAATTCACCCCTCCACTTT

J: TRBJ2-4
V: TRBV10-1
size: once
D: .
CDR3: CASSESSIAENIQYF
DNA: TGCGCCAGCAGTGAATCCAGTATAGCGGAGAACATTCAGTACTTC

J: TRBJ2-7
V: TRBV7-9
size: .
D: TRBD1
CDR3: CASSSAPGQGSYEQYF
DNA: TGTGCCAGCAGCTCCGCCCCGGGACAGGGCTCCTACGAGCAGTACTTC

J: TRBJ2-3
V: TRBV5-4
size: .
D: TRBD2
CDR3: CASSLVRGGSGLTQYF
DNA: TGTGCCAGCAGCTTGGTACGGGGGGGGTCAGGGCTCACGCAGTATTTT

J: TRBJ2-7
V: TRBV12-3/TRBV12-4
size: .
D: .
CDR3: CASSFGDYEQYF
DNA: TGTGCCAGCAGTTTTGGAGACTACGAGCAGTACTTC

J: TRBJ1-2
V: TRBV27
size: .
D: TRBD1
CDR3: CASSFSQGEVYGYTF
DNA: TGTGCCAGCAGTTTTTCCCAGGGGGAGGTATATGGCTACACCTTC

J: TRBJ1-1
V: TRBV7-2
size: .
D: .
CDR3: CASSPTFEAFF
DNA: TGTGCCAGCAGCCCTACCTTTGAAGCTTTCTTT

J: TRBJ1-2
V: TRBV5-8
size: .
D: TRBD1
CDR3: CASTLIGQAGYGYTF
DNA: TGTGCCAGCACCTTGATAGGACAGGCCGGCTATGGCTACACCTTC